The rows below give T cell receptor beta chains drawn from one sample of a study of CD8+CD57+ T cells in acquired aplastic anemia. TCRdb reanalysed the reads using MiXCR and keeps one entry per CDR3 protein. The data show about 400,000 distinct CDR3 sequences, with approximately 70% seen just once and 4% held by the top ten. The sample was sorted CD4+, CD8+, or CD8+CD57+ T cells (not recorded which) from PBMCs. The receptors shown here come from a human donor in good health, serving as a control. Each CDR3 is given with its conserved first and last residue. A D gene is named only where the DNA matches it firmly. A row's size may be missing; if present it is once, few, many or a size class.

D: NA; V: TRBV4-1; J: TRBJ1-6; size: NA; CDR3: CASSQSMNSPLHF; DNA: TGTGCCAGCAGCCAATCGATGAATTCACCCCTCCACTTT
D: NA; V: TRBV7-9; J: TRBJ1-1; size: NA; CDR3: CASSLVGYTEAFF; DNA: TGTGCCAGCAGCTTAGTGGGATACACTGAAGCTTTCTTT
D: TRBD2; V: TRBV3-1; J: TRBJ2-7; size: many; CDR3: CASSQGWGAGAGEQYF; DNA: TGTGCCAGCAGCCAAGGGTGGGGAGCGGGGGCAGGGGAGCAGTACTTC
D: TRBD1; V: TRBV6-1; J: TRBJ1-6; size: once; CDR3: CASKQEPPGTEYNSPLHF; DNA: TGTGCCAGCAAGCAAGAGCCTCCCGGGACAGAATATAATTCACCCCTCCACTTT
D: NA; V: TRBV20-1; J: TRBJ2-7; size: NA; CDR3: CSAPGLSYGQYF; DNA: TGCAGTGCTCCGGGCCTCTCCTACGGGCAGTACTTC
D: NA; V: TRBV10-2; J: TRBJ1-1; size: NA; CDR3: CGDSSLVVNTEAFF; DNA: TGCGGCGACAGTAGTTTAGTTGTGAACACTGAAGCTTTCTTT
D: NA; V: TRBV12-3/TRBV12-4; J: TRBJ1-1; size: many; CDR3: CASSLFGRGLNAFF; DNA: TGTGCCAGCAGTTTATTTGGCAGAGGATTAAATGCTTTCTTT
D: NA; V: TRBV19; J: TRBJ1-2; size: NA; CDR3: CASRVKEYYEECFGSTF; DNA: TGTGCCAGCCGTGTGAAGGAGTACTACGAGGAGTGCTTCGGGTCCACCTTC
D: NA; V: TRBV5-1; J: TRBJ2-5; size: NA; CDR3: CASSLETRAGTQYF; DNA: TGCGCCAGCAGCTTGGAAACTCGTGCGGGGACCCAGTACTTC
D: NA; V: TRBV7-2; J: TRBJ1-2; size: NA; CDR3: CASSLGGQEAYGYTF; DNA: TGTGCCAGCAGCTTGGGGGGGCAGGAGGCCTATGGCTACACCTTC
D: NA; V: TRBV19; J: TRBJ1-2; size: NA; CDR3: CASSTNGVSYGYTF; DNA: TGTGCCAGCAGCACTAACGGGGTCAGCTATGGCTACACCTTC
D: NA; V: TRBV29-1; J: TRBJ1-5; size: few; CDR3: CSSYRDQPQHF; DNA: TGCAGCTCTTACAGGGATCAGCCCCAGCATTTT
D: NA; V: TRBV20-1; J: TRBJ2-1; size: many; CDR3: CSAIGASYEQFF; DNA: TGCAGTGCCATTGGGGCCTCCTATGAGCAGTTCTTC
D: NA; V: TRBV15; J: TRBJ1-2; size: few; CDR3: CATSRDGQSYTF; DNA: TGTGCCACCAGCAGAGATGGGCAGAGCTACACCTTC
D: TRBD1; V: TRBV7-8; J: TRBJ2-7; size: NA; CDR3: CASSPERAGGVQYF; DNA: TGTGCCAGCAGCCCCGAACGGGCAGGGGGCGTGCAGTACTTC
D: NA; V: TRBV5-1; J: TRBJ2-5; size: NA; CDR3: CASSLYGGTGYF; DNA: TGCGCCAGCAGCCTCTACGGGGGGACAGGGTACTTC
D: NA; V: TRBV7-6; J: TRBJ1-4; size: NA; CDR3: CASSLDPYNKQFF; DNA: TGCGCTAGCAGCTTAGACCCCTACAATAAGCAGTTTTTT
D: NA; V: TRBV7-9; J: TRBJ2-2; size: NA; CDR3: CASSVGAGIGVPVELFF; DNA: TGTGCCAGCAGCGTAGGGGCGGGGATAGGGGTACCCGTGGAGCTGTTTTTT
D: NA; V: TRBV20-1; J: TRBJ1-6; size: many; CDR3: CSALPGRNSPLHF; DNA: TGCAGTGCGTTACCGGGACGAAATTCACCCCTCCACTTT
D: NA; V: TRBV9; J: TRBJ1-6; size: NA; CDR3: CASSPHPGPNSPLHF; DNA: TGTGCCAGCAGCCCCCATCCGGGACCGAATTCACCCCTCCACTTT
D: NA; V: TRBV7-2; J: TRBJ2-7; size: NA; CDR3: CASSLVGGRSAYEQYF; DNA: TGTGCCAGCAGCTTAGTAGGGGGACGGTCAGCCTACGAGCAGTACTTC
D: NA; V: TRBV2; J: TRBJ1-1; size: few; CDR3: CASRRDVMAEAFF; DNA: TGTGCCAGCAGACGGGACGTCATGGCAGAAGCTTTCTTT
D: NA; V: TRBV5-1; J: TRBJ2-6; size: many; CDR3: CASGWGGANVLTF; DNA: TGCGCCAGCGGATGGGGTGGGGCCAACGTCCTGACTTTC
D: NA; V: TRBV10-2; J: TRBJ2-7; size: once; CDR3: CASSLGRGSDNRQYF; DNA: TGTGCCAGCAGCTTAGGGCGAGGCTCCGACAATCGGCAGTACTTC
D: TRBD2; V: TRBV6-2/TRBV6-3; J: TRBJ2-3; size: few; CDR3: CASSRDVGGSTDTQYF; DNA: TGTGCCAGCAGTAGAGATGTCGGGGGGAGCACAGATACGCAGTATTTT
D: NA; V: TRBV15; J: TRBJ2-5; size: NA; CDR3: CATSLGGEVETQYF; DNA: TGTGCCACCAGCTTAGGGGGGGAAGTTGAGACCCAGTACTTC
D: NA; V: TRBV7-2; J: TRBJ2-3; size: NA; CDR3: CASSLTRAYEQYF; DNA: TGTGCCAGCAGCTTGACCAGAGCCTACGAGCAGTATTTC
D: NA; V: TRBV5-1; J: TRBJ2-5; size: NA; CDR3: CASSPGQHYETQYF; DNA: TGCGCCAGCAGCCCCGGACAGCACTACGAGACCCAGTACTTC
D: NA; V: TRBV12-3/TRBV12-4; J: TRBJ1-4; size: many; CDR3: CASSFSLPNEKLFF; DNA: TGTGCCAGCAGTTTTAGCCTTCCTAATGAAAAACTGTTTTTT
D: NA; V: TRBV20-1; J: TRBJ1-2; size: once; CDR3: CSAETEAYGYTF; DNA: TGCAGTGCAGAGACAGAAGCCTATGGATACACCTTC
D: NA; V: TRBV2; J: TRBJ2-1; size: NA; CDR3: CASSPVREGGPYNEQFF; DNA: TGCGCCAGCAGCCCAGTGCGAGAGGGAGGACCCTACAATGAGCAGTTCTTC
D: NA; V: TRBV14; J: TRBJ1-2; size: many; CDR3: CASSQAGEIGIACTF; DNA: TGTGCCAGCAGCCAAGCGGGGGAAATTGGGATTGCGTGCACCTTC
D: NA; V: TRBV20-1; J: TRBJ1-2; size: NA; CDR3: CSASRGAGLGGYTF; DNA: TGCAGTGCTAGCCGTGGGGCAGGGCTAGGAGGCTACACCTTC
D: NA; V: TRBV5-1; J: TRBJ2-1; size: NA; CDR3: CASSLETGTHNEQFF; DNA: TGCGCCAGCAGCTTGGAGACTGGGACCCACAATGAGCAGTTCTTC
D: NA; V: TRBV12-3/TRBV12-4; J: TRBJ1-1; size: NA; CDR3: CASSQLEMNTEAFF; DNA: TGTGCCAGCAGCCAACTCGAGATGAACACTGAAGCTTTCTTT
D: NA; V: TRBV7-9; J: TRBJ1-2; size: once; CDR3: CASSRQGPNYGNTF; DNA: TGCGCCAGCAGCCGCCAGGGACCGAACTATGGCAACACATTC
D: NA; V: TRBV7-3; J: TRBJ1-1; size: NA; CDR3: CASSLTTGNGKSAFF; DNA: TGTGCCAGCAGCTTGACCACGGGAAATGGGAAGTCGGCTTTCTTT
D: NA; V: TRBV2; J: TRBJ2-7; size: NA; CDR3: CASSEAYGQYF; DNA: TGTGCCAGCAGCGAGGCCTACGGGCAGTACTTC
D: TRBD2; V: TRBV4-3; J: TRBJ2-3; size: once; CDR3: CASSHLSGGADTQYF; DNA: TGCGCCAGCAGCCACCTTAGCGGGGGGGCAGATACGCAGTATTTT
D: NA; V: TRBV20-1; J: TRBJ1-2; size: NA; CDR3: CSARLRMTANYGYTF; DNA: TGCAGTGCTCGACTTAGGATGACAGCTAACTATGGCTACACCTTC
D: NA; V: TRBV20-1; J: TRBJ2-7; size: once; CDR3: CSAKTTGEQYF; DNA: TGCAGTGCTAAAACTACAGGGGAGCAGTACTTC
D: NA; V: TRBV5-6; J: TRBJ1-2; size: NA; CDR3: CASSVCRGYGYTF; DNA: TGTGCCAGCAGCGTGTGCAGGGGCTATGGCTACACCTTC
D: TRBD2; V: TRBV5-1; J: TRBJ2-7; size: once; CDR3: CASSVGVAGEISEQYF; DNA: TGCGCCAGCAGCGTAGGGGTGGCGGGGGAGATTTCCGAGCAGTACTTC
D: NA; V: TRBV20-1; J: TRBJ1-5; size: many; CDR3: CSEARVSNQPQHF; DNA: TGCAGTGAGGCAAGGGTGAGCAATCAGCCCCAGCATTTT
D: NA; V: TRBV4-2; J: TRBJ1-2; size: NA; CDR3: CASSPDRTANYGYTF; DNA: TGTGCCAGCAGCCCCGACAGGACTGCTAACTATGGCTACACCTTC
D: TRBD1; V: TRBV5-1; J: TRBJ2-3; size: NA; CDR3: CASSPGQAKYADTQYF; DNA: TGTGCCAGCAGCCCAGGACAGGCTAAGTACGCAGATACGCAGTATTTT
D: NA; V: TRBV20-1; J: TRBJ1-6; size: many; CDR3: CSARIHNSPLHF; DNA: TGCAGTGCTAGAATCCACAATTCACCCCTCCACTTT
D: NA; V: TRBV2; J: TRBJ2-5; size: few; CDR3: CASSASAPNPETQYF; DNA: TGTGCCAGCAGTGCTAGTGCCCCAAACCCGGAGACCCAGTACTTC
D: TRBD1; V: TRBV12-3/TRBV12-4; J: TRBJ2-7; size: NA; CDR3: CASNPAAGQAFRQYF; DNA: TGTGCCAGCAACCCAGCGGCAGGACAGGCCTTTCGGCAGTACTTC
D: TRBD2; V: TRBV5-6; J: TRBJ2-1; size: NA; CDR3: CASSFGTGSAFDPLAGGVNEQFF; DNA: TGTGCCAGCAGCTTCGGCACAGGCAGTGCTTTCGATCCACTAGCGGGGGGGGTCAATGAGCAGTTCTTC
D: NA; V: TRBV29-1; J: TRBJ2-3; size: NA; CDR3: CSVAITDTQYF; DNA: TGCAGCGTTGCCATCACAGATACGCAGTATTTT
D: NA; V: TRBV7-9; J: TRBJ1-6; size: NA; CDR3: CASSLQGFRSPLHF; DNA: TGTGCCAGCAGCCTTCAGGGTTTTCGATCACCCCTCCACTTT
D: TRBD1; V: TRBV12-5; J: TRBJ1-2; size: once; CDR3: CASGLSGQGLYGYTF; DNA: TGTGCCAGTGGTTTGTCTGGACAGGGTTTGTATGGCTACACCTTC
D: NA; V: TRBV20-1; J: TRBJ1-1; size: NA; CDR3: CSARAGGKENTEAFF; DNA: TGCAGTGCTAGAGCGGGGGGGAAAGAGAACACTGAAGCTTTCTTT
D: TRBD2; V: TRBV7-2; J: TRBJ2-3; size: NA; CDR3: CASSRLAGGGADTQYF; DNA: TGCGCCAGCAGCCGACTCGCGGGGGGGGGGGCAGATACGCAGTATTTT
D: NA; V: TRBV12-5; J: TRBJ2-6; size: NA; CDR3: CASGWTDSGANVLTF; DNA: TGTGCTAGTGGATGGACGGACTCTGGGGCCAACGTCCTGACTTTC
D: TRBD2; V: TRBV6-6; J: TRBJ2-5; size: many; CDR3: CASSYPGLAGGETQYF; DNA: TGTGCCAGCAGTTACCCGGGACTAGCGGGGGGGGAGACCCAGTACTTC
D: NA; V: TRBV2; J: TRBJ1-1; size: many; CDR3: CASSGEASSTEAFF; DNA: TGTGCCAGCAGTGGAGAAGCCTCGAGCACTGAAGCTTTCTTT
D: NA; V: TRBV5-1; J: TRBJ2-6; size: NA; CDR3: CASTGGISGSGVLTF; DNA: TGCGCCAGCACAGGTGGGATATCTGGGTCCGGCGTCCTGACTTTC